What follows is one T cell receptor (beta chain) and its context. Authors' methods: Cell counts per sample came from amplifying reference gene primers. Clones were sequenced by immunoSEQ multiplex PCR, and TCRdb holds only the in-frame ones, with some missing. Clone size and the V and J calls come from that table; the DNA yielded D and trimming. The repertoire holds approximately 90,000 clones, with around four fifths as singletons. These data come from a study of blood T cell repertoires in COVID-19. Study-level information: Italy, Spain and the United States were the sources of the convalescent and acute COVID-19 samples. Nucleic acid was either cDNA or gDNA, and it came from T cells, B-cell-depleted T cells, or PBMCs.

The receptor comes from a man aged 45-60 years with acute or convalescent COVID-19. The sequenced sample was peripheral blood.

The chain's CDR3 is CASSPDTNTGELFF. Here the CDR3 DNA reads TGTGCCAGCAGCCCAGACACGAACACCGGGGAGCTGTTTTTT. The chain joins TRBV11-2 to TRBJ2-2, with unresolved D. Germline-derived CDR1 and CDR2 are SGHAT and FQNNGV. V lost 5 bases, J lost 0 bases, and 7 bases lay in between. This CDR3 spans 14 amino acids.